The 5 T cell receptor beta chains listed next were all sequenced from one sample in a study of blood T cell repertoires in COVID-19. Produced via immunoSEQ multiplex PCR; TCRdb's table is partial and in-frame only. Of about 270,000 clones listed, roughly 84% are singletons. The sample taken for sequencing was peripheral blood. Every receptor here comes from a young woman with acute or convalescent COVID-19.

The rearrangement links TRBV6-1 to TRBJ2-1; tentatively, D is TRBD1 (6 bases). The germline V and J ends were trimmed by 1 base and 3 bases, with 10 bases remaining between them. Per the germline V gene, CDR1 is MNHNS and CDR2 is SASEGT. This CDR3 is built from 15 residues. This CDR3 is CASSEVRGGYNEQFF. The CDR3 DNA reads as TGTGCCAGCAGTGAAGTAAGAGGGGGCTACAATGAGCAGTTCTTC.

V and J are TRBV6-2 or TRBV6-3 and TRBJ2-7, with D tentatively TRBD2 (6 bases). This CDR3 has 14 residues. Trimming took 5 bases from V and 0 from J, leaving 11 bases between them. Germline values: CDR1 MNHEY, CDR2 SVGEGT. The CDR3 coding sequence is TGTGCCAGCAGTGTGGGACTCTACTCCTACGAGCAGTACTTC. Translating it yields CASSVGLYSYEQYF.

This clone occurred once. This chain uses TRBV12-3 or TRBV12-4 with TRBJ2-1, with D perhaps matching TRBD2 (6 bases). Trimming took off 5 bases at V and 10 bases at J, with 12 bases between the two ends. CDR3 length equals 12 residues. The CDR3: CASSLGGTEQFF. CDR3 bases: TGTGCCAGCAGTCTGGGGGGAACAGAGCAGTTCTTC.

In its sample, this clone was seen a few times. The rearrangement links TRBV12-3 or TRBV12-4 to TRBJ1-4; 8 nucleotides align to TRBD1. There are 13 residues in the CDR3. Losses at the gene ends were 8 bases for V and 6 bases for J; bases not matched to a gene: 5. This CDR3 is CASRGTGYEKLFF. For the CDR3, the DNA is TGTGCCAGCCGTGGGACAGGATATGAAAAACTGTTTTTT.

V gene TRBV28 combines with J gene TRBJ2-1; TRBD2 agrees at 15 bases. This CDR3 region has 15 residues. Per germline, CDR1 MDHEN and CDR2 SYDVKM. The V gene end was trimmed by 8 bases and the J gene end by 10 bases; junction bases not matched to a gene: 9. The CDR3: CASRPGLAGGGEQFF. CDR3 DNA sequence: TGTGCCAGCCGCCCCGGACTAGCGGGAGGGGGGGAGCAGTTCTTC.